The next 15 T cell receptor beta chains were all read from a single sample in a study of spatial heterogeneity in lung cancer. Study-level results: Higher tumor mutation counts went along with higher counts of expanded intratumoral alpha and beta TCRs.

TCRdb used MiXCR to reprocess the 5' RACE reads, holding one entry per CDR3 protein. This repertoire shows over 5,500 distinct CDR3 sequences, about 14% found once; its top ten account for over 9%. These receptors' antigens are unknown. The time point: sample taken at primary tumor resection. Sequencing was performed on lung tumor tissue, taken at surgery. These TCRs come from a male donor with early-stage non-small cell lung cancer.

The sample holds many counts of this clonotype. As an off-target read in a library built for alpha chains, this beta chain has a frequency of little significance. V usage is TRBV28 and J usage is TRBJ1-1; D not resolved. Trimming left V 2 bases short and J 1 base short, with 2 bases between. There are 12 residues in the CDR3. Germline CDR1 MDHEN, CDR2 SYDVKM. DNA of the CDR3: TGTGCCAGCAGTTTACGGAACACTGAAGCTTTCTTT. Protein: CASSLRNTEAFF.

In its sample, this clonotype is medium-sized (0.01 to 0.1%). This beta chain came through as a stray read in a library set up for alpha chains, and its size says little. The chain uses TRBV29-1 and TRBJ2-3, with D maybe TRBD2 (6 bases). With 5 bases removed from V and 1 base from J, the gap between germline ends came to 16 bases. Germline lookup yields CDR1 SQVTM and CDR2 ANQGSEA. The CDR3 loop spans 15 amino acids. DNA for the CDR3: TGCAGCGTTCGGCCCAGCGGGTATCGCACAGATACGCAGTATTTT. This gives the protein CSVRPSGYRTDTQYF.

This clonotype is medium-sized within its sample. This beta chain is a stray read from a library made for alpha chains; its abundance is not meaningful. V gene TRBV6-1 combines with J gene TRBJ2-7; 12 positions match TRBD1. Germline V gene sequence: CDR1 MNHNS, CDR2 SASEGT. This CDR3 is 15 amino acids long. V lost 4 bases and J lost 4; bases outside the gene matches: 5. This CDR3 is CASSAGTGGKYEQYF. The CDR3 DNA reads TGTGCCAGCAGTGCCGGGACAGGGGGCAAGTACGAGCAGTACTTC.

By frequency in the sample, this clonotype is medium-sized (0.01 to 0.1%). This beta chain was picked up by a library intended for alpha chains and is off target, so its count carries little meaning. The rearrangement uses TRBV5-1 and TRBJ2-3; TRBD2 is a possible D gene (6 bases). V shed 7 bases and J shed 2 bases, with 14 bases lying between them. The CDR3 covers 14 residues. CDR1 and CDR2 from the germline V gene are SGHRS and YFSETQ. The CDR3 loop is CASGGGSYTDTQYF. CDR3 coding DNA: TGCGCCAGCGGCGGAGGGAGTTACACAGATACGCAGTATTTT.

There are many counts of this clonotype. Found in a library prepared for alpha chains, this beta chain is an off-target read, and its abundance has little meaning. The chain combines TRBV5-4 with TRBJ2-5; D may be TRBD2 (5 bases). Germline values: CDR1 SGHNT, CDR2 YYREEE (reference sequence). Trimming took 0 bases from V and 5 from J, leaving 8 bases between them. The CDR3 extends over 13 amino acids. The CDR3 is CASSLAGKETQYF. CDR3 DNA: TGTGCCAGCAGCTTGGCCGGGAAGGAGACCCAGTACTTC.

This clonotype was seen at least ten times. Since it is a stray read in a library aimed at alpha chains, this beta chain has a size that is not meaningful. V is TRBV9 and J is TRBJ2-7; 7 nucleotides agree with TRBD1. The V and J ends lost 5 bases and 2 bases, in that order; junction bases with no gene match: 10. Germline assignment: CDR1 SGDLS and CDR2 YYNGEE. The CDR3 covers 15 residues. The CDR3 sequence is CASSETPGQTYEQYF. The CDR3 DNA follows: TGTGCCAGCAGTGAGACCCCGGGACAGACCTACGAGCAGTACTTC.

This clonotype is medium-sized (0.01 to 0.1%) within its sample. This beta chain is a stray sequence in a library constructed for alpha chains; its clone size is not meaningful. The chain links TRBV27 to TRBJ1-5; no clear D gene. Germline values: CDR1 MNHEY, CDR2 SMNVEV (reference sequence). This CDR3 comprises 19 residues. Trimming shortened V by 8 bases and J by 2 bases, and 28 bases separated the two germline ends. This chain's CDR3 is CASRWLQSSKKGCNQPQHF. The CDR3 DNA is TGTGCCAGCCGATGGCTCCAGTCTTCGAAAAAGGGTTGCAATCAGCCCCAGCATTTT.

As concerns this clonotype: Since the library was made to target alpha chains, this beta chain is a stray read and its abundance is not meaningful. This chain uses TRBV24-1 with TRBJ1-2; D is uncertain. Germline CDR1 KGHDR, CDR2 SFDVKD. The CDR3 has 14 residues. The germline V and J ends were trimmed by 4 bases and 6 bases, with 14 bases remaining between them. CDR3 sequence (DNA): TGTGCCACCAGTGACAGGACGGGTCCCGATGGCTACACCTTC. Translating gives CATSDRTGPDGYTF.

As for this clonotype: Since the library was made to target alpha chains, this beta chain is a stray read and its abundance is not meaningful. The chain recombines TRBV29-1 with TRBJ2-3; tentatively, D is TRBD2 (5 bases). This CDR3 comprises 15 residues. V was trimmed by 6 bases and J by 1 base, leaving 17 bases between them. Germline V lookup: CDR1 SQVTM, CDR2 ANQGSEA. CDR3: CSVDGRSGRTDTQYF. CDR3 nucleotides: TGCAGCGTGGACGGAAGAAGCGGCCGCACAGATACGCAGTATTTT.

This clonotype was observed at least ten times. This beta chain lies outside the target of a library built for alpha chains; its clone size means little. This chain joins TRBV12-3 or TRBV12-4 and TRBJ1-2, with D hard to call. This CDR3 contains 13 residues. V was clipped by 6 bases and J by 4 bases, with 12 bases between them. CDR3: CASRPSGGYGYTF. The CDR3 bases are TGTGCCAGCAGACCATCCGGCGGCTATGGCTACACCTTC.

This clonotype was seen many times. This beta chain lies outside the target of a library built for alpha chains; its clone size means little. The chain links TRBV4-1 to TRBJ2-7, with 10 nucleotides matching TRBD2. The CDR3 runs to 16 residues. CDR1 is MGHRA, CDR2 YSYEKL, per germline. V lost 3 bases and J lost 4; bases outside the gene matches: 9. The CDR3 sequence: CASSQVWASGSYEQYF. The CDR3 bases are TGCGCCAGCAGCCAGGTATGGGCTAGCGGGAGTTACGAGCAGTACTTC.

In its sample, this clonotype ranks as medium-sized. Since the library was made to target alpha chains, this beta chain is a stray read and its abundance is not meaningful. The V call is TRBV5-1, the J call TRBJ2-1, with 10 nucleotides matching TRBD2. V gave up 3 bases and J gave up 5 bases; unmatched junction bases: 5. The germline gives CDR1 SGHRS, CDR2 YFSETQ. The CDR3 has 15 residues. CDR3 sequence (DNA): TGCGCCAGCAGCTCTCTAGCGGGAGAAAACAATGAGCAGTTCTTC. Its protein is CASSSLAGENNEQFF.

As for this clonotype: This beta chain is a stray read from a library made for alpha chains; its abundance is not meaningful. V usage is TRBV13 and J usage is TRBJ2-7; tentatively, D is TRBD2 (6 bases). The CDR3 sequence is 24 residues long. V was cut by 0 bases and J by 2 bases, with 38 bases left in between. The germline V gene has CDR1 PRHDT and CDR2 FYEKMQ (reference sequence). CDR3 bases: TGTGCCAGCAGCTTAGGGCCCACAGTGGGAACCCGGGACGAGACTAGAATGAGCGCCTACGAGCAGTACTTC. Translation gives CASSLGPTVGTRDETRMSAYEQYF.

Judged by abundance, this clonotype is medium-sized. This beta chain is off target for a library built for alpha chains, so its abundance means little. The chain combines TRBV7-2 with TRBJ2-2, with D uncertain. CDR1 is SGHTA, CDR2 FQGNSA, per germline. The CDR3 is made up of 13 amino acids. The ends were cut back, 3 bases at V and 7 bases at J, with 9 bases in the middle. The CDR3 sequence is CASSFFLGGELFF. The CDR3 coding sequence is TGTGCCAGCAGCTTTTTCTTAGGCGGGGAGCTGTTTTTT.

At least ten counts were recorded for this clonotype. Within a library made for alpha chains, this beta chain is off target, and its count is uninformative. The CDR3 nucleotides read TGTGCCAGCTCCTTAACGAGGTCTGACGGTGGCACTGAAGCTTTCTTT. It codes for CASSLTRSDGGTEAFF. V and J are TRBV18 and TRBJ1-1, with D uncertain. Germline lookup yields CDR1 KGHSH and CDR2 LQKENI. This CDR3 contains 16 residues. The germline V and J ends were trimmed by 6 bases and 4 bases, with 21 bases remaining between them.